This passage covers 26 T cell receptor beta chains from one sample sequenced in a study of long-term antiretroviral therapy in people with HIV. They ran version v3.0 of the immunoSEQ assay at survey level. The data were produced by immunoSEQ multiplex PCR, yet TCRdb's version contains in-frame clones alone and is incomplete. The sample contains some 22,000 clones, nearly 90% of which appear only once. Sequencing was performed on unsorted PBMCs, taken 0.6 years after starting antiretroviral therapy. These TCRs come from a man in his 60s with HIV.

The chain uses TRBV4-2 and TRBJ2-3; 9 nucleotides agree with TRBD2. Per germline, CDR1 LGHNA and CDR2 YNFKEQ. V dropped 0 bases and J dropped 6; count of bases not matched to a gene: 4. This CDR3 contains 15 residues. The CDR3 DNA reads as TGTGCCAGCAGCCAAGATGCGGGAGGGAGTGATACGCAGTATTTT. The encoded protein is CASSQDAGGSDTQYF.

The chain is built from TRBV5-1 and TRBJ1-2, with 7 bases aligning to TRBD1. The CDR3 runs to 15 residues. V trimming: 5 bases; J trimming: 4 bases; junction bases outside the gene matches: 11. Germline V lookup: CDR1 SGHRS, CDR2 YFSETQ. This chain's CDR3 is CASRQTGASGYGYTF. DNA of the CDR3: TGCGCCAGCAGACAAACAGGGGCGAGTGGCTATGGCTACACCTTC.

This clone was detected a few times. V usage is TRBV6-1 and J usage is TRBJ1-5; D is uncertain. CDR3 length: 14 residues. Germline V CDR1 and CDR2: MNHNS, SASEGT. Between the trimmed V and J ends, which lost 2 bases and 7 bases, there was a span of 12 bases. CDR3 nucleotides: TGTGCCAGCAGTGAAAGGGTGATAAGGCAGCCCCAGCATTTT. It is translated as CASSERVIRQPQHF.

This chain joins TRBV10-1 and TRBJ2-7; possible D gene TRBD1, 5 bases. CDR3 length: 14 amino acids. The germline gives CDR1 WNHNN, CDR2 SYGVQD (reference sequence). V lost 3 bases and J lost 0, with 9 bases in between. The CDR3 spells CASSDLRGSYEQYF. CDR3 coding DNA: TGCGCCAGCAGTGACCTTAGGGGCTCCTACGAGCAGTACTTC.

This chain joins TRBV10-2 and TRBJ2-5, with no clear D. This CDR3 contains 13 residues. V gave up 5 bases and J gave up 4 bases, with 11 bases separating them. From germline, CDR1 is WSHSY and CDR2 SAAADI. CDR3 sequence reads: CASSRHVGETQYF. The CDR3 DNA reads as TGCGCCAGCAGTCGACATGTAGGAGAGACCCAGTACTTC.

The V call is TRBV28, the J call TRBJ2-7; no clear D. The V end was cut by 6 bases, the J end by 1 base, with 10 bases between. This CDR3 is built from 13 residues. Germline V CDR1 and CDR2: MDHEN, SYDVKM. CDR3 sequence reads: CASSPGVSYEQYF. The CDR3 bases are TGTGCCAGCAGCCCTGGGGTTTCCTACGAGCAGTACTTC.

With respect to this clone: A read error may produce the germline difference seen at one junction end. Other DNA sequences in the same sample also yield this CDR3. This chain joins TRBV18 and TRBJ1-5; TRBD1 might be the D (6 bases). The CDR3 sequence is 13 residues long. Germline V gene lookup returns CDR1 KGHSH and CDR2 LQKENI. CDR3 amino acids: CASSPQGKQPQHF. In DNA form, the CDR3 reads TGCGCCAGCTCACCACAGGGAAAGCAGCCCCAGCATTTT.

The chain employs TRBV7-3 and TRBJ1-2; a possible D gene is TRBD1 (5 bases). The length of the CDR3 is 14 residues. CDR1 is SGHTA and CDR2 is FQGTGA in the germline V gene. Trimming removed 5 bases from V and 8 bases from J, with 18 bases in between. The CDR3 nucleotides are TGTGCCAGCAGCCCGGCCGGGGGATGGGAGGGCTACACCTTC. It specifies CASSPAGGWEGYTF.

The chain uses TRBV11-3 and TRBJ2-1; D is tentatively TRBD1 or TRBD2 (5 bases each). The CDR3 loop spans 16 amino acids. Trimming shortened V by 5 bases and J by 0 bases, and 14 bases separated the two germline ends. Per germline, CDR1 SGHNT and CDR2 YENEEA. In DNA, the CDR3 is TGTGCCAGCAGCCTCCCCAGGGCGGGCTCCTACAATGAGCAGTTCTTC. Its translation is CASSLPRAGSYNEQFF.

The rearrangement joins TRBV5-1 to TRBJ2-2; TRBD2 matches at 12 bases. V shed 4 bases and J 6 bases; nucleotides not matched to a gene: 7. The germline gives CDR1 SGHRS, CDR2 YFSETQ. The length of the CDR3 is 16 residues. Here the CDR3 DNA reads TGCGCCAGCAGCCCGACTAGCGGGAGTACGTCCGGGGAGCTGTTTTTT. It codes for CASSPTSGSTSGELFF. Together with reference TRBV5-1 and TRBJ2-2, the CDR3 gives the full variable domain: KAGVTQTPRYLIKTRGQQVTLSCSPISGHRSVSWYQQTPGQGLQFLFEYFSETQRNKGNFPGRFSGRQFSNSRSEMNVSTLELGDSALYLCASSPTSGSTSGELFFGEGSRLTVL.

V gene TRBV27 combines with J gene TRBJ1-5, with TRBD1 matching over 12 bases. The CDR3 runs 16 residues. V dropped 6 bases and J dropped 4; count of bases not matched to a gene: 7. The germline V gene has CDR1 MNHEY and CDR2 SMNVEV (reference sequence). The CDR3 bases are TGTGCCAGCAGAATATTGGGACAGGGGGCAAATCAGCCCCAGCATTTT. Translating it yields CASRILGQGANQPQHF.

This CDR3 reads CASSLGVTLSGYTF. CDR3 sequence (DNA): TGTGCCAGCAGCTTAGGCGTCACCCTGAGTGGCTACACCTTC. The chain has TRBV11-2 and TRBJ1-2; the D is unclear. Trimming pared 1 base from V and 7 bases from J, leaving 13 bases between. CDR3 length equals 14 residues. The germline V gene encodes CDR1 SGHAT and CDR2 FQNNGV.

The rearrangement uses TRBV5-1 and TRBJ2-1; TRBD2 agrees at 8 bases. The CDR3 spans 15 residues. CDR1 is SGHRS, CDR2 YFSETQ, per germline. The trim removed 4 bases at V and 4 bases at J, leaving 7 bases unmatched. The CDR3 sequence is CASSIRTSLYNEQFF. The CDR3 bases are TGCGCCAGCAGCATCCGGACTAGCTTGTACAATGAGCAGTTCTTC.

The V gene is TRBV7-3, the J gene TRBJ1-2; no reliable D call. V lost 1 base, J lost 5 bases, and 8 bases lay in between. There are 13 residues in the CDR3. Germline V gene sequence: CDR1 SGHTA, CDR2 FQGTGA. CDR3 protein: CASSLMAGYGYTF. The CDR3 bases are TGTGCCAGCAGCTTAATGGCAGGTTATGGCTACACCTTC.

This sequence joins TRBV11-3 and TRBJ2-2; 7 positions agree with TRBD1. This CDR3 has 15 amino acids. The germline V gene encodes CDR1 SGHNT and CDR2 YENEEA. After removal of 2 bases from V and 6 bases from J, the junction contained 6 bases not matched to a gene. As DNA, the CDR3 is TGTGCCAGCAGCTTAATGCAGGGGGTTGCCGGGGAGCTGTTTTTT. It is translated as CASSLMQGVAGELFF.

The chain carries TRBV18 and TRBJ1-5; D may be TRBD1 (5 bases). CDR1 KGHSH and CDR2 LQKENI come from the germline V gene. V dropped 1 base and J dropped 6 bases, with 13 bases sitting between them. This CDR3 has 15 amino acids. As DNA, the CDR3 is TGTGCCAGCTCACCACTTGGGGGTCGGGCTCAGCCCCAGCATTTT. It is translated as CASSPLGGRAQPQHF.

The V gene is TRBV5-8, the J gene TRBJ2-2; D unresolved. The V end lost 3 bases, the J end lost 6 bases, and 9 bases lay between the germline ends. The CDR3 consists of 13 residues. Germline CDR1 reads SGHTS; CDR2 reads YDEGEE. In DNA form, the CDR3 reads TGTGCCAGCAGCTGGTATAGAGCCGGGGAGCTGTTTTTT. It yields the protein CASSWYRAGELFF.

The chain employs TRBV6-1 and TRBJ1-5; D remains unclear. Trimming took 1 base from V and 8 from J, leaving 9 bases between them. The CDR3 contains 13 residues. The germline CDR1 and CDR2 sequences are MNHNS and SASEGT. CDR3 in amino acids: CASSEVNLEPQHF. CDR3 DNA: TGTGCCAGCAGTGAAGTGAACTTGGAGCCCCAGCATTTT.

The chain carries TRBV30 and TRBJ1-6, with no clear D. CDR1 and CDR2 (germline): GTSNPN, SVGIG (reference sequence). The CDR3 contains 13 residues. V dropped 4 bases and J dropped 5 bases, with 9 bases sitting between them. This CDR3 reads CAWMTLNNSPLHF. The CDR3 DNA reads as TGTGCCTGGATGACACTCAATAATTCACCCCTCCACTTT.

The CDR3: CASSSGTVNYGYTF. The CDR3 DNA follows: TGTGCCAGCAGCTCCGGGACAGTCAACTATGGCTACACCTTC. The gene calls are TRBV11-2 and TRBJ1-2, with TRBD1 identical over 7 bases. The CDR3 is 14 residues long. Germline CDR1 and CDR2: SGHAT and FQNNGV. V lost 4 bases to trimming and J lost 2 bases; unmatched junction nucleotides: 4.

The CDR3 nucleotides read TGCGCCAGCAGCCAACAGGGCTTGGGCAATCAGCCCCAGCATTTT. Translated: CASSQQGLGNQPQHF. The chain recombines TRBV5-1 with TRBJ1-5; possibly TRBD1 for D (6 bases). CDR1 is SGHRS, CDR2 YFSETQ, per germline. Trimming stripped 4 bases from V and 2 bases from J, with 13 bases between. The CDR3 loop spans 15 amino acids.

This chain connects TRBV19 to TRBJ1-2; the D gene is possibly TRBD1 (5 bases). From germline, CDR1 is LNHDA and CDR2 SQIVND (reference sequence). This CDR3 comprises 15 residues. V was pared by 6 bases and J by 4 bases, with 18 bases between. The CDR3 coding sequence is TGTGCCAGTAGCTTGATGGGGGTCCTCATCTATGGCTACACCTTC. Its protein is CASSLMGVLIYGYTF. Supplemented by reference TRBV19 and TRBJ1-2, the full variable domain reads DGGITQSPKYLFRKEGQNVTLSCEQNLNHDAMYWYRQDPGQGLRLIYYSQIVNDFQKGDIAEGYSVSREKKESFPLTVTSAQKNPTAFYLCASSLMGVLIYGYTFGSGTRLTVV.

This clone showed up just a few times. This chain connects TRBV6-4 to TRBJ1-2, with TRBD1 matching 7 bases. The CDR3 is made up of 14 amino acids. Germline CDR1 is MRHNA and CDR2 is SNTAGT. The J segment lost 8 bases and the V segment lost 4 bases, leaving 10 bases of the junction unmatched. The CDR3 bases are TGTGCCAGCAGTGCCCAGACAGGGCTTAAAGGCTACACCTTC. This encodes CASSAQTGLKGYTF.

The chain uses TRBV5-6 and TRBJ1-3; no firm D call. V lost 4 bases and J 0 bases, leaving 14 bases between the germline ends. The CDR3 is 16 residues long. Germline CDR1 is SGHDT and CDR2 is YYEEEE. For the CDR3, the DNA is TGTGCCAGCAGCCCCCGTGCGGGAGTCTCTGGAAACACCATATATTTT. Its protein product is CASSPRAGVSGNTIYF.

For the CDR3, the DNA is TGTGCCAGCAGCTTGCCGGGAGAGGCACTTAACTATGGCTACACCTTC. It specifies CASSLPGEALNYGYTF. The chain couples TRBV5-8 to TRBJ1-2; D remains ambiguous. The germline V gene encodes CDR1 SGHTS and CDR2 YDEGEE. The CDR3 consists of 16 residues. Trimming left V 1 base short and J 1 base short, with 14 bases between.

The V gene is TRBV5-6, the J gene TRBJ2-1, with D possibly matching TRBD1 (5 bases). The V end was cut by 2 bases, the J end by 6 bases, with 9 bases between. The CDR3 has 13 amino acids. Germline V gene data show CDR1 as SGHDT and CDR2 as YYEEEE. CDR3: CASSFTGSNEQFF. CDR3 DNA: TGTGCCAGCAGCTTCACAGGAAGCAATGAGCAGTTCTTC.